A single sample is the source of the 16 T cell receptor beta chains below, sequenced in a study of cytomegalovirus exposure and HLA in healthy donors. Use of 60 Vbeta and 13 Jbeta primers characterized the PCR. Profiled with immunoSEQ multiplex PCR; TCRdb holds only in-frame clones, not every one. Here the sample table reports 30,000 to 35,000 clones. The specimen sequenced was PBMCs. The receptors here all came from a woman aged 35 to 49 in good health and CMV-seropositive.

The chain joins TRBV6-5 to TRBJ2-7, with a possible D match to TRBD1 (6 bases). From germline, CDR1 is MNHEY and CDR2 SVGAGI. V was trimmed by 6 bases and J by 0 bases, leaving 6 bases between them. This CDR3 is built from 12 residues. CDR3 amino acids: CASRTGSYEQYF. Written as DNA, the CDR3 is TGTGCCAGCAGGACAGGCTCCTACGAGCAGTACTTC.

The CDR3 bases are TGTGCCAGCAGCTTGGGGGCTGGAGGGGTGAACACTGAAGCTTTCTTT. It specifies CASSLGAGGVNTEAFF. V and J are TRBV5-4 and TRBJ1-1; D possibly corresponds to TRBD1 (5 bases). The germline V gene encodes CDR1 SGHNT and CDR2 YYREEE (reference sequence). The CDR3 loop spans 16 amino acids. Trimming pared 0 bases from V and 0 bases from J, leaving 12 bases between.

V usage is TRBV10-3 and J usage is TRBJ1-1, with D maybe TRBD1 (5 bases). This CDR3 contains 14 residues. Trimming pared 3 bases from V and 9 bases from J, leaving 17 bases between. In germline, CDR1 is ENHRY, CDR2 SYGVKD. The CDR3 DNA reads TGTGCCATCAGTGATGGCAGGGAGGGACCTAAAGCTTTCTTT. It specifies CAISDGREGPKAFF.

Written as DNA, the CDR3 is TGTGCCAGCAGTTTTTACAAACAGGGGTTTGGGGAGACCCAGTACTTC. Residues: CASSFYKQGFGETQYF. The chain employs TRBV2 and TRBJ2-5; 7 nucleotides align to TRBD1. Trimming removed 5 bases from V and 5 bases from J; junction bases left unmatched: 14. Germline CDR1 and CDR2: SNHLY and FYNNEI. The CDR3 runs 16 residues.

The V gene is TRBV9, the J gene TRBJ2-5; the match to TRBD2 covers 8 bases. V lost 4 bases, J lost 4 bases, and 12 bases stayed unmatched. CDR1 and CDR2 (germline): SGDLS, YYNGEE. CDR3 length: 16 amino acids. The CDR3 bases are TGTGCCAGCAGCCCCGTTGCGGGGGGCTTGGGAGAGACCCAGTACTTC. This gives the protein CASSPVAGGLGETQYF.

The chain has TRBV29-1 and TRBJ1-2; 9 nucleotides match TRBD1. V was clipped by 1 base and J by 8 bases; unmatched bases: 8. Germline CDR1 reads SQVTM; CDR2 reads ANQGSEA. This CDR3 comprises 14 residues. For the CDR3, the DNA is TGCAGCGTTGAAGGGGGGACAGGGTCTCGGGGCTACACCTTC. Protein product: CSVEGGTGSRGYTF.

The chain uses TRBV9 and TRBJ1-1; 8 nucleotides match TRBD1. This CDR3 spans 15 amino acids. With 4 bases clipped from V and 4 bases from J, the junction kept 9 bases outside the gene matches. Looked up from germline, CDR1 is SGDLS and CDR2 is YYNGEE. The DNA for the CDR3 is TGTGCCAGCAGCCTGCGGGGACAGGCAAGCACTGAAGCTTTCTTT. Amino acid sequence: CASSLRGQASTEAFF.

The chain uses TRBV5-5 and TRBJ2-7, with 9 bases identical to TRBD2. This CDR3 contains 15 residues. The V and J ends lost 3 bases and 2 bases, in that order; junction bases with no gene match: 6. Germline loops: CDR1 SGHKS, CDR2 YYEKEE (reference sequence). As DNA, the CDR3 is TGTGCCAGCAGCTCCCCAGCGGGAGGAACCTACGAGCAGTACTTC. This codes for CASSSPAGGTYEQYF.

The chain employs TRBV30 and TRBJ2-5; D unresolved. The germline CDR1 and CDR2 sequences are GTSNPN and SVGIG (reference sequence). Between the trimmed V and J ends, which lost 4 bases and 4 bases, there was a span of 10 bases. The CDR3 runs 12 residues. The CDR3 loop is CAWTYGRETQYF. In DNA form, the CDR3 reads TGTGCCTGGACTTATGGGCGAGAGACCCAGTACTTC.

The rearrangement joins TRBV10-1 to TRBJ2-7; 7 bases are shared with TRBD2. The CDR3 runs to 16 residues. V dropped 3 bases and J dropped 4; count of bases not matched to a gene: 12. Germline values: CDR1 WNHNN, CDR2 SYGVQD (reference sequence). CDR3 DNA: TGCGCCAGCAGTGATGTTCCAGCGGGACGGCGATACGAGCAGTACTTC. It encodes CASSDVPAGRRYEQYF.

The V and J genes are TRBV18 and TRBJ2-7, with 8 bases matching TRBD2. CDR3 length: 14 amino acids. Per germline, CDR1 KGHSH and CDR2 LQKENI. The V gene end was trimmed by 4 bases and the J gene end by 5 bases; junction bases not matched to a gene: 7. The CDR3 DNA sequence: TGTGCCAGCTCACGCCGGGCGGGAGGCCACGAGCAGTACTTC. Its protein is CASSRRAGGHEQYF.

The chain joins TRBV19 to TRBJ2-3, with a tentative D call TRBD1 (6 bases). Germline V gives CDR1 LNHDA, CDR2 SQIVND (reference sequence). There are 14 residues in the CDR3. V was shortened by 4 bases and J by 4 bases, with 12 bases between the two germline ends. The CDR3 nucleotides read TGTGCCAGTAGTAGGGGGCCCGTCCCAGATACGCAGTATTTT. Residues: CASSRGPVPDTQYF.

The rearrangement uses TRBV4-1 and TRBJ1-2, with TRBD1 identical over 11 bases. J gave up 3 bases and V 5 bases, and 11 bases lay outside the gene matches. The CDR3 is 17 residues long. Germline V CDR1 and CDR2: MGHRA, YSYEKL. This CDR3 is CASSYNPGTGGDYGYTF. In nucleotides, the CDR3 is TGCGCCAGCAGCTACAATCCCGGGACAGGGGGTGACTATGGCTACACCTTC.

The chain is built from TRBV6-1 and TRBJ1-1; D is unclear. V lost 3 bases and J 5 bases, leaving 7 bases between the germline ends. Germline V gene lookup returns CDR1 MNHNS and CDR2 SASEGT. The CDR3 totals 12 residues. CDR3 nucleotide sequence: TGTGCCAGCAGTGATGGGAGTACTGAAGCTTTCTTT. Amino acid sequence: CASSDGSTEAFF.

CDR3 amino acids: CASSYDSGTGELFF. DNA for the CDR3: TGTGCCAGCAGTTACGACTCGGGCACCGGGGAGCTGTTTTTT. The chain couples TRBV6-5 to TRBJ2-2; the D is unclear. CDR1 MNHEY and CDR2 SVGAGI come from the germline V gene. The CDR3 loop spans 14 amino acids. Trimming pared 2 bases from V and 4 bases from J, leaving 8 bases between.

The V and J genes are TRBV5-1 and TRBJ2-3; TRBD2 might be the D (6 bases). The CDR3 is 15 amino acids. The germline V gene encodes CDR1 SGHRS and CDR2 YFSETQ. V lost 0 bases to trimming and J lost 4 bases, with 12 bases between them. Here the CDR3 DNA reads TGCGCCAGCAGCTTGGCCTTGGACTATTCAGATACGCAGTATTTT. Protein sequence: CASSLALDYSDTQYF.